The 29 T cell receptor beta chains below come from one sample, sequenced in a study of cytomegalovirus exposure and HLA in healthy donors. 13 Jbeta primers and 60 Vbeta primers were used for the PCR. Sequencing used immunoSEQ multiplex PCR; TCRdb keeps in-frame clones, though not all of them. The sample gives 150,000 or so clones, roughly 77% of which show up once; roughly 7.7% is in the top ten. The sequenced sample was PBMCs. The receptors here all came from a man aged 25 to 40 in good health and CMV-seropositive.

The J gene is TRBJ1-1, the V gene TRBV10-3, with TRBD1 matching over 9 bases. CDR1 ENHRY and CDR2 SYGVKD come from the germline V gene. The CDR3 is 13 residues long. V was clipped by 11 bases and J by 3 bases; unmatched bases: 7. DNA of the CDR3: TGTGCCGCCCACAGGGGGCGAGACACTGAAGCTTTCTTT. This sequence encodes CAAHRGRDTEAFF.

This chain joins TRBV7-2 and TRBJ2-1, with 7 bases identical to TRBD2. Trimming at V came to 2 bases and at J to 5 bases, leaving 6 bases not matched to a gene. The CDR3 has 15 residues. The germline gives CDR1 SGHTA, CDR2 FQGNSA. The CDR3 bases are TGTGCCAGCAGCTTAAACGGGGGAGGGAACAATGAGCAGTTCTTC. Protein product: CASSLNGGGNNEQFF. The full variable domain, its missing parts supplied by reference TRBV7-2 and TRBJ2-1, is GAGVSQSPSNKVTEKGKDVELRCDPISGHTALYWYRQSLGQGLEFLIYFQGNSAPDKSGLPSDRFSAERTGGSVSTLTIQRTQQEDSAVYLCASSLNGGGNNEQFFGPGTRLTVL.

This clone was seen only once. This sequence joins TRBV5-1 and TRBJ2-7; possible D gene TRBD2, 6 bases. From germline, CDR1 is SGHRS and CDR2 YFSETQ. Trimming took 0 bases from V and 2 from J, leaving 9 bases between them. The CDR3 has 14 amino acids. The CDR3 DNA sequence: TGCGCCAGCAGCTTGGTAGGCGGGACCTACGAGCAGTACTTC. Translation: CASSLVGGTYEQYF. Using reference TRBV5-1 and TRBJ2-7 for the parts outside the CDR3, the full variable domain is KAGVTQTPRYLIKTRGQQVTLSCSPISGHRSVSWYQQTPGQGLQFLFEYFSETQRNKGNFPGRFSGRQFSNSRSEMNVSTLELGDSALYLCASSLVGGTYEQYFGPGTRLTVT.

The chain links TRBV5-6 to TRBJ2-2; D is perhaps TRBD1 (5 bases). V was cut by 0 bases and J by 4 bases, with 10 bases left in between. The V gene's germline CDR1 is SGHDT and CDR2 YYEEEE. The CDR3 consists of 15 residues. The CDR3 loop is CASSLGQTFTGELFF. The CDR3, as DNA: TGTGCCAGCAGCTTGGGACAGACCTTCACCGGGGAGCTGTTTTTT.

CDR3 protein: CASSPDRGGLGEKLFF. The CDR3 bases are TGTGCCAGCAGCCCGGACAGGGGAGGTTTGGGTGAAAAACTGTTTTTT. This chain links TRBV4-2 with TRBJ1-4; 9 bases line up with TRBD1. Trimming took 4 bases from V and 7 from J; bases not matched to a gene: 10. This CDR3 has 16 residues. The V gene's germline CDR1 is LGHNA and CDR2 YNFKEQ.

The J gene is TRBJ2-7, the V gene TRBV7-3, with a weak D call TRBD1 (5 bases). The V end was cut by 8 bases, the J end by 3 bases, with 14 bases between. CDR3 length equals 13 residues. CDR1 is SGHTA and CDR2 is FQGTGA in the germline V gene. The CDR3 nucleotides are TGTGCCAGCTCATCAGGGATAGGCTACGAGCAGTACTTC. It encodes CASSSGIGYEQYF.

The genes are TRBV30 and TRBJ2-7, with D hard to call. Germline V gene sequence: CDR1 GTSNPN, CDR2 SVGIG (reference sequence). With 4 bases removed from V and 2 bases from J, the gap between germline ends came to 6 bases. This CDR3 has 11 amino acids. The chain's CDR3 is CAWISPYEQYF. CDR3 coding DNA: TGTGCCTGGATCTCCCCCTACGAGCAGTACTTC.

This chain joins TRBV5-1 and TRBJ2-3; 8 nucleotides match TRBD2. The ends lost 1 base at V and 6 bases at J; junction bases unmatched: 16. Germline V gene lookup returns CDR1 SGHRS and CDR2 YFSETQ. The CDR3 loop spans 18 amino acids. In nucleotides, the CDR3 is TGCGCCAGCAGCTTGCTCACCCTTACTAGCGGAGGGGACGATACGCAGTATTTT. Translated, it gives CASSLLTLTSGGDDTQYF. The variable domain in full, completed from reference TRBV5-1 and TRBJ2-3, reads KAGVTQTPRYLIKTRGQQVTLSCSPISGHRSVSWYQQTPGQGLQFLFEYFSETQRNKGNFPGRFSGRQFSNSRSEMNVSTLELGDSALYLCASSLLTLTSGGDDTQYFGPGTRLTVL.

This clone was counted a few times. J is TRBJ2-1 and V is TRBV5-8; 11 nucleotides align to TRBD2. This CDR3 is built from 17 residues. Germline trimming cut 6 bases from V and 4 bases from J; bases unmatched to any gene: 12. Germline V gene sequence: CDR1 SGHTS, CDR2 YDEGEE. CDR3 bases: TGTGCCAGCATCAGGGGGTGGGGGACTAGCGGTTACAATGAGCAGTTCTTC. Its translation: CASIRGWGTSGYNEQFF.

The chain carries TRBV10-3 and TRBJ2-1; TRBD1 matches 10 bases. Germline V gene data show CDR1 as ENHRY and CDR2 as SYGVKD. The CDR3 spans 13 residues. The J segment lost 5 bases and the V segment lost 7 bases, leaving 2 bases of the junction unmatched. CDR3: CAITGTGDNEQFF. CDR3 bases: TGTGCCATCACCGGGACAGGGGACAATGAGCAGTTCTTC.

The V gene is TRBV4-1, the J gene TRBJ2-7; 7 bases align to TRBD2. This CDR3 contains 16 residues. Per germline, CDR1 MGHRA and CDR2 YSYEKL. V shed 1 base and J 2 bases; nucleotides not matched to a gene: 8. The CDR3 region is CASSQGGGTTPYEQYF. The CDR3 DNA reads as TGCGCCAGCAGCCAAGGCGGTGGGACTACTCCCTACGAGCAGTACTTC.

V is TRBV5-1 and J is TRBJ1-1; D not certain. The V gene lost 4 bases and the J gene lost 0 bases, with 19 bases spanning the gap. This CDR3 has 17 amino acids. Germline assignment: CDR1 SGHRS and CDR2 YFSETQ. The CDR3 nucleotides are TGCGCCAGCAGCCAGCAGCCTGATTCAGGTCTGAACACTGAAGCTTTCTTT. Translation: CASSQQPDSGLNTEAFF. The full variable domain, rest sourced from reference TRBV5-1 and TRBJ1-1, is KAGVTQTPRYLIKTRGQQVTLSCSPISGHRSVSWYQQTPGQGLQFLFEYFSETQRNKGNFPGRFSGRQFSNSRSEMNVSTLELGDSALYLCASSQQPDSGLNTEAFFGQGTRLTVV.

The V and J genes are TRBV5-4 and TRBJ2-1, with 7 bases matching TRBD2. The CDR3 consists of 16 residues. Germline loops: CDR1 SGHNT, CDR2 YYREEE (reference sequence). V was clipped by 0 bases and J by 7 bases; unmatched bases: 10. The CDR3 is CASSLGGGSVANEQFF. The DNA for the CDR3 is TGTGCCAGCAGCTTGGGTGGCGGGAGCGTCGCAAATGAGCAGTTCTTC. The full variable domain, in which reference TRBV5-4 and TRBJ2-1 provide the parts outside the CDR3, is ETGVTQSPTHLIKTRGQQVTLRCSSQSGHNTVSWYQQALGQGPQFIFQYYREEENGRGNFPPRFSGLQFPNYSSELNVNALELDDSALYLCASSLGGGSVANEQFFGPGTRLTVL.

In this sample, this clone turned up once. Mismatch with germline at one junction end may stem from a read error. The chain couples TRBV7-7 to TRBJ2-1; 7 bases match TRBD2. This CDR3 region has 16 residues. Germline V gene data show CDR1 as SSHAT and CDR2 as FNYEAQ (reference sequence). The CDR3 region is CASSLESPSGYNEQFF. The CDR3 DNA follows: TGTGCTAGCAGCTTAGAATCCCCTAGCGGATACAATGAGCAGTTCTTC.

The rearrangement links TRBV30 to TRBJ2-3, with D possibly TRBD1 on 5 matching bases. Trimming removed 2 bases at V and 0 bases at J, with 15 bases between. This CDR3 has 16 amino acids. Germline loops: CDR1 GTSNPN, CDR2 SVGIG (reference sequence). For the CDR3, the DNA is TGTGCCTGGAGTTACGGACACCCCGTCAGCACAGATACGCAGTATTTT. Translating it yields CAWSYGHPVSTDTQYF.

The gene calls are TRBV27 and TRBJ2-4, with 12 positions matching TRBD2. Germline V gene sequence: CDR1 MNHEY, CDR2 SMNVEV (reference sequence). The CDR3 runs 16 residues. Unmatched junction bases numbered 3, after V lost 6 bases and J lost 0 bases. In nucleotides, the CDR3 is TGTGCCAGCAGACTAGCGGGAGGAGTAGCCAAAAACATTCAGTACTTC. This codes for CASRLAGGVAKNIQYF.

This clone came up a few times. The chain carries TRBV7-9 and TRBJ2-5, with 8 bases lining up with TRBD1. Gene TRBJ2-7 matches the end of the DNA better, so the J call may be wrong. The CDR3 covers 16 residues. Germline V CDR1 and CDR2: SEHNR, FQNEAQ (reference sequence). The CDR3 DNA is TGTGCCAGCATGAGCACAGGGGGTGAAGTTCGGTACGAGCAGTACTTC. This codes for CASMSTGGEVRYEQYF.

The chain links TRBV5-8 to TRBJ2-1; D perhaps matches TRBD2 (6 bases). The CDR3 runs 15 residues. Trimming stripped 0 bases from V and 5 bases from J, with 12 bases between. From germline, CDR1 is SGHTS and CDR2 YDEGEE. The CDR3 loop reads CASSLGSGSHNEQFF. CDR3 sequence (DNA): TGTGCCAGCAGCTTGGGCAGCGGGTCCCACAATGAGCAGTTCTTC.

The chain has TRBV30 and TRBJ2-7; TRBD1 matches 7 bases. Germline-derived CDR1 and CDR2 are GTSNPN and SVGIG (reference sequence). The CDR3 has 11 residues. V lost 4 bases and J lost 3; bases outside the gene matches: 0. The CDR3 nucleotides are TGTGCCTGGACAGGGGGCTACGAGCAGTACTTC. Translating it yields CAWTGGYEQYF.

The V and J genes are TRBV6-5 and TRBJ2-7, with 7 bases aligning to TRBD1. CDR3 length: 11 amino acids. Unmatched junction bases numbered 1, after V lost 2 bases and J lost 9 bases. Germline-derived CDR1 and CDR2 are MNHEY and SVGAGI. The CDR3, as DNA: TGTGCCAGCAGTTACGGACAGGCGCAGTACTTC. Its translation is CASSYGQAQYF.

The CDR3 DNA is TGTGCCAGCAGCTTATACACGAACACTGAAGCTTTCTTT. This sequence encodes CASSLYTNTEAFF. The V and J genes are TRBV11-3 and TRBJ1-1; D remains ambiguous. V lost 2 bases to trimming and J lost 1 base, with 5 bases between them. Germline loops: CDR1 SGHNT, CDR2 YENEEA. This CDR3 is built from 13 residues. Complete variable domain (other parts from reference TRBV11-3 and TRBJ1-1): EAGVVQSPRYKIIEKKQPVAFWCNPISGHNTLYWYLQNLGQGPELLIRYENEEAVDDSQLPKDRFSAERLKGVDSTLKIQPAELGDSAVYLCASSLYTNTEAFFGQGTRLTVV.

This sequence joins TRBV11-2 and TRBJ2-1, with 7 bases lining up with TRBD1. The junction had 5 bases not matched to a gene; V was cut back by 5 bases and J by 4 bases. CDR1 is SGHAT, CDR2 FQNNGV, per germline. The length of the CDR3 is 14 residues. The chain's CDR3 is CASSPTGTYNEQFF. DNA of the CDR3: TGTGCCAGCAGCCCGACAGGGACATACAATGAGCAGTTCTTC. The full variable domain, with the rest looked up from reference TRBV11-2 and TRBJ2-1, is EAGVAQSPRYKIIEKRQSVAFWCNPISGHATLYWYQQILGQGPKLLIQFQNNGVVDDSQLPKDRFSAERLKGVDSTLKIQPAKLEDSAVYLCASSPTGTYNEQFFGPGTRLTVL.

V is TRBV7-6 and J is TRBJ1-5; the D gene is possibly TRBD1 (5 bases). CDR3 size: 16 residues. V shed 1 base and J shed 7 bases, with 17 bases lying between them. Germline V lookup: CDR1 SGHVS, CDR2 FNYEAQ. This chain's CDR3 is CASSLGTGGGRQPQHF. In nucleotides, the CDR3 is TGTGCCAGCAGCTTAGGTACTGGCGGGGGGAGGCAGCCCCAGCATTTT.

The chain has TRBV30 and TRBJ2-2; TRBD2 matches 11 bases. J was trimmed by 4 bases and V by 2 bases; bases with no gene match: 12. Germline assignment: CDR1 GTSNPN and CDR2 SVGIG (reference sequence). This CDR3 region has 18 residues. For the CDR3, the DNA is TGTGCCTGGAGTTTCCGGAATAGCGGGAGGGCCGGCACCGGGGAGCTGTTTTTT. Translated, it gives CAWSFRNSGRAGTGELFF.

V is TRBV7-2 and J is TRBJ2-7; 10 bases are a match to TRBD2. CDR3 size: 17 residues. With V trimmed by 1 base and J by 2 bases, 8 bases remained unmatched. CDR1 is SGHTA, CDR2 FQGNSA, per germline. CDR3: CASSLGASGGRTYEQYF. Here the CDR3 DNA reads TGTGCCAGCAGCTTAGGGGCTAGCGGGGGCCGCACCTACGAGCAGTACTTC.

The V call is TRBV4-2, the J call TRBJ2-2; D gene ambiguous. Trimming left V 4 bases short and J 7 bases short, with 13 bases between. The CDR3 extends over 14 amino acids. In germline, CDR1 is LGHNA, CDR2 YNFKEQ. The DNA for the CDR3 is TGTGCCAGCAGCCTCTCTACCAAGATCGGGGAGCTGTTTTTT. Encoded protein: CASSLSTKIGELFF.

There are a few counts of this clone. The chain has TRBV6-5 and TRBJ2-7; D is undetermined. Trimming shortened V by 0 bases and J by 0 bases, and 6 bases separated the two germline ends. Germline lookup yields CDR1 MNHEY and CDR2 SVGAGI. The CDR3 extends over 14 amino acids. The CDR3 reads CASSYSTLSYEQYF. The DNA for the CDR3 is TGTGCCAGCAGTTACTCGACACTCTCCTACGAGCAGTACTTC.

CDR3 region: CASAKGLSNEQFF. Here the CDR3 DNA reads TGTGCCAGCGCCAAGGGGCTAAGCAATGAGCAGTTCTTC. The J gene is TRBJ2-1, the V gene TRBV5-8, with D tentatively TRBD1 (5 bases). V lost 7 bases and J lost 6, with 14 bases in between. The CDR3 length is 13 residues. Germline CDR1 and CDR2: SGHTS and YDEGEE.

In nucleotides, the CDR3 is TGTGCCAGCAGCTTAGAAGTGAGGGTCAGCACCGGGGAGCTGTTTTTT. Residues: CASSLEVRVSTGELFF. The chain has TRBV7-9 and TRBJ2-2; D might be TRBD2 (5 bases). The CDR3 covers 16 residues. Germline V lookup: CDR1 SEHNR, CDR2 FQNEAQ (reference sequence). V was trimmed by 1 base and J by 4 bases, leaving 13 bases between them. Full variable domain (remainder filled in from reference TRBV7-9 and TRBJ2-2): DTGVSQNPRHKITKRGQNVTFRCDPISEHNRLYWYRQTLGQGPEFLTYFQNEAQLEKSRLLSDRFSAERPKGSFSTLEIQRTEQGDSAMYLCASSLEVRVSTGELFFGEGSRLTVL.